Listed below are T cell receptor beta chains from one sample, sequenced in a study of neurological immune-mediated disorders. TCRdb passed the 5' RACE reads through MiXCR, listing each CDR3 protein once. Among 50,000 or so distinct CDR3 sequences listed, 3.6% were seen once. The sequenced material came from PBMCs. Every receptor here comes from a man younger than 45 with multiple sclerosis. Each CDR3 is given with its conserved first and last residue. A D gene is named only where the DNA matches it firmly. Only some rows state a clone size, as once, few, many or a class for expanded clones.

j_gene: TRBJ2-1; d_gene: TRBD1; v_gene: TRBV5-1; abundance: many; CDR3nt: TGCGCCAGCAGCTCAGGGGGCAGTGAGCAGTTCTTC; CDR3aa: CASSSGGSEQFF
j_gene: TRBJ1-5; d_gene: NA; v_gene: TRBV12-3/TRBV12-4; abundance: many; CDR3nt: TGTGCCAGCACCTCGGTGGGGGGCCAGCCCCAGCATTTT; CDR3aa: CASTSVGGQPQHF
j_gene: TRBJ1-1; d_gene: TRBD1; v_gene: TRBV7-2; abundance: many; CDR3nt: TGTGCCAGCAGCTTCGACAGGGACACTGAAGCTTTCTTT; CDR3aa: CASSFDRDTEAFF
j_gene: TRBJ1-6; d_gene: TRBD1; v_gene: TRBV5-1; abundance: few; CDR3nt: TGCGCCAGCAGCTCGGACAGGGGCCCCAATTCACCCCTCAACTTT; CDR3aa: CASSSDRGPNSPLNF
j_gene: TRBJ2-1; d_gene: TRBD1; v_gene: TRBV24-1; abundance: many; CDR3nt: TGTGCCACCAGTGATCCTTACAGGGGGGATGAGCAGTTCTTC; CDR3aa: CATSDPYRGDEQFF
j_gene: TRBJ2-1; d_gene: NA; v_gene: TRBV5-1; abundance: many; CDR3nt: TGCGCCAGCAGCTTGGAAGGCCATGAGCAGTTCTTC; CDR3aa: CASSLEGHEQFF
j_gene: TRBJ2-1; d_gene: TRBD1; v_gene: TRBV9; abundance: many; CDR3nt: TGTGCCAGCAGCGCCTACTCCGACAGGGGGCTTTACAATGAGCAGTTCTTC; CDR3aa: CASSAYSDRGLYNEQFF
j_gene: TRBJ1-5; d_gene: NA; v_gene: TRBV29-1; abundance: many; CDR3nt: TGCAGCCACGGGTATAGCAATCAGCCCCAGCATTTT; CDR3aa: CSHGYSNQPQHF
j_gene: TRBJ2-5; d_gene: NA; v_gene: TRBV6-6; abundance: many; CDR3nt: TGTGCCAGCAGTGGACCCGCGTGGGAGACCCAGTACTTC; CDR3aa: CASSGPAWETQYF
j_gene: TRBJ1-6; d_gene: TRBD1; v_gene: TRBV7-2; abundance: many; CDR3nt: TGTGCCAGCAGCTTAGCGGGACAGGGGAATTCACCCCTCCACTTT; CDR3aa: CASSLAGQGNSPLHF
j_gene: TRBJ1-1; d_gene: NA; v_gene: TRBV7-8; abundance: many; CDR3nt: TGTGCCAGCAGCCCGGGCGGTTTGCCTAGGGGCACTGAAGCTTTCTTT; CDR3aa: CASSPGGLPRGTEAFF
j_gene: TRBJ2-7; d_gene: NA; v_gene: TRBV6-5; abundance: many; CDR3nt: TGTGCCAGCAGCTATAAAAAAGGGCCCGAGCAGTACTTC; CDR3aa: CASSYKKGPEQYF
j_gene: TRBJ2-1; d_gene: NA; v_gene: TRBV27; abundance: many; CDR3nt: TGTGCCAGCAGTTTTGGGAACAGGGCCGATGAGCAGTTCTTC; CDR3aa: CASSFGNRADEQFF
j_gene: TRBJ2-1; d_gene: NA; v_gene: TRBV5-1; abundance: many; CDR3nt: TGCGCCAGCAGCTTGGCCGTAGATCCCAATGAGCAGTTCTTC; CDR3aa: CASSLAVDPNEQFF
j_gene: TRBJ2-1; d_gene: TRBD2; v_gene: TRBV20-1; abundance: many; CDR3nt: TGCAGTGCTAGAGAAATTCCCGGGACTAGCGGGAGGGCCCTGAATGAGCAGTTCTTC; CDR3aa: CSAREIPGTSGRALNEQFF
j_gene: TRBJ1-1; d_gene: TRBD1; v_gene: TRBV3-1; abundance: many; CDR3nt: TGTGCCAGCAGCCAAACGACAGGGACTGAAGCTTTCTTT; CDR3aa: CASSQTTGTEAFF
j_gene: TRBJ1-5; d_gene: TRBD1; v_gene: TRBV27; abundance: many; CDR3nt: TGTGCCAGCAGTTCCAGGGGGGCCCCAGGTCCCCAGCATTTT; CDR3aa: CASSSRGAPGPQHF
j_gene: TRBJ2-1; d_gene: NA; v_gene: TRBV20-1; abundance: many; CDR3nt: TGCAGTGCTGTCCCCCTGGAATCCTACAATGAGCAGTTCTTC; CDR3aa: CSAVPLESYNEQFF
j_gene: TRBJ2-1; d_gene: NA; v_gene: TRBV7-8; abundance: many; CDR3nt: TGTGCCAGCAGCCTATCCATCCGGAGCGGAAACAATGAGCAGTTCTTC; CDR3aa: CASSLSIRSGNNEQFF
j_gene: TRBJ2-1; d_gene: TRBD2; v_gene: TRBV27; abundance: NA; CDR3nt: TGTGCCAGCAGTTCGAAGACTAGCCGGGATGAGCAGTTCTTC; CDR3aa: CASSSKTSRDEQFF
j_gene: TRBJ2-7; d_gene: TRBD2; v_gene: TRBV7-9; abundance: many; CDR3nt: TGTGCCAGCAGCCATACCCGGGACTATTTGCCTACGGAGCAGTACTTC; CDR3aa: CASSHTRDYLPTEQYF
j_gene: TRBJ1-3; d_gene: NA; v_gene: TRBV20-1; abundance: many; CDR3nt: TGCAGTGCTAGAGAAGGTGGGGGCGCGGTCTCTGGAAACACCATATATTTT; CDR3aa: CSAREGGGAVSGNTIYF
j_gene: TRBJ2-2; d_gene: NA; v_gene: TRBV9; abundance: NA; CDR3nt: TGTGCCAGCAGCGGGGCGTCGGGTTTTCGGGGGGAGCTGTTTTTT; CDR3aa: CASSGASGFRGELFF
j_gene: TRBJ2-2; d_gene: NA; v_gene: TRBV29-1; abundance: many; CDR3nt: TGCAGCGTTTTTCTTGGCACCGGGGAGCTGTTTTTT; CDR3aa: CSVFLGTGELFF
j_gene: TRBJ2-5; d_gene: NA; v_gene: TRBV6-6; abundance: few; CDR3nt: TGTGTCAGCAAAGAAGTCCAAGAGACCCAGTACTTC; CDR3aa: CVSKEVQETQYF
j_gene: TRBJ2-3; d_gene: TRBD2; v_gene: TRBV5-1; abundance: many; CDR3nt: TGCGCCAGCAGCTTGGTCCTAGCGGAAACAGATACGCAGTATTTT; CDR3aa: CASSLVLAETDTQYF
j_gene: TRBJ2-1; d_gene: TRBD2; v_gene: TRBV10-3; abundance: many; CDR3nt: TGTGCCATCAGTGGACTAGCGGGAGTCTCTGGAAATGAGCAGTTCTTC; CDR3aa: CAISGLAGVSGNEQFF
j_gene: TRBJ2-6; d_gene: NA; v_gene: TRBV11-2; abundance: many; CDR3nt: TGTGCCAGCAGTCGGGGGCCCAGCTCTGGGGCCAACGTCCTGACTTTC; CDR3aa: CASSRGPSSGANVLTF
j_gene: TRBJ2-7; d_gene: TRBD1; v_gene: TRBV29-1; abundance: NA; CDR3nt: TGCAGCGTTGTTGGGACAGGGGATGAGCAGTACTTC; CDR3aa: CSVVGTGDEQYF
j_gene: TRBJ2-1; d_gene: NA; v_gene: TRBV4-1; abundance: many; CDR3nt: TGCGCCAGCAGCCAAGTTGGCGGCCGCAGGGCACTAAGCTCCTACAATGAGCAGTTCTTC; CDR3aa: CASSQVGGRRALSSYNEQFF
j_gene: TRBJ1-2; d_gene: NA; v_gene: TRBV20-1; abundance: many; CDR3nt: TGCAGTGCTAGCGGTCCCTATGGCTACACCTTC; CDR3aa: CSASGPYGYTF
j_gene: TRBJ1-1; d_gene: NA; v_gene: TRBV3-1; abundance: NA; CDR3nt: TGTGCCAGCAGCATACCGGGACACCTTAACACTGAAGCTTTCTTT; CDR3aa: CASSIPGHLNTEAFF
j_gene: TRBJ1-2; d_gene: TRBD1; v_gene: TRBV20-1; abundance: many; CDR3nt: TGCAGTGCACAAACCTTGGACAGGGCCGGCTACACCTTC; CDR3aa: CSAQTLDRAGYTF
j_gene: TRBJ1-1; d_gene: NA; v_gene: TRBV15; abundance: many; CDR3nt: TGTGCCACCAGCGGGACGAGGGTGTTTGGTGAAGCTTTCTTT; CDR3aa: CATSGTRVFGEAFF
j_gene: TRBJ2-2; d_gene: TRBD1; v_gene: TRBV20-1; abundance: many; CDR3nt: TGCAGTGCTAGAGTACCAGGGGGCAGCCGGGAGCTGTTTTTT; CDR3aa: CSARVPGGSRELFF
j_gene: TRBJ1-1; d_gene: NA; v_gene: TRBV14; abundance: many; CDR3nt: TGTGCCAGCAGCGAACGCTACACTGAAGCTTTCTTT; CDR3aa: CASSERYTEAFF
j_gene: TRBJ2-1; d_gene: NA; v_gene: TRBV12-3/TRBV12-4; abundance: many; CDR3nt: TGTGCCAGCAGTTCCCCAGGACCCGGGACGGTTAATGAGCAGTTCTTC; CDR3aa: CASSSPGPGTVNEQFF
j_gene: TRBJ2-3; d_gene: TRBD2; v_gene: TRBV5-1; abundance: many; CDR3nt: TGCGCCAGCAGCCCGAGCGGGGGGGAGTCAGATACGCAGTATTTT; CDR3aa: CASSPSGGESDTQYF
j_gene: TRBJ2-2; d_gene: NA; v_gene: TRBV9; abundance: many; CDR3nt: TGTGCCAGCAGCGTAACTACCGGGGAGCTGTTTTTT; CDR3aa: CASSVTTGELFF
j_gene: TRBJ1-5; d_gene: TRBD1; v_gene: TRBV6-5; abundance: many; CDR3nt: TGTGCCAAACGGACAGGGGGTCATTATCAGCCCCAGCATTTT; CDR3aa: CAKRTGGHYQPQHF
j_gene: TRBJ2-1; d_gene: NA; v_gene: TRBV29-1; abundance: many; CDR3nt: TGCAGCGTCCAGGAGGTCAATGAGCAGTTCTTC; CDR3aa: CSVQEVNEQFF
j_gene: TRBJ2-5; d_gene: TRBD1; v_gene: TRBV29-1; abundance: many; CDR3nt: TGCAGCGTTGCTGGGACAGGGGAGACCCAGTACTTC; CDR3aa: CSVAGTGETQYF
j_gene: TRBJ2-5; d_gene: NA; v_gene: TRBV6-6; abundance: many; CDR3nt: TGTGCCAGCAGTCACCGACAGAATCAAGAGACCCAGTACTTC; CDR3aa: CASSHRQNQETQYF